This entry is about one TCR beta chain. Its antigen is not known. These data are taken from a study of breast tumors, draining lymph nodes, adjacent tissues. General study results and limits: Tumor and nontumor repertoires were significantly more similar in luminal-like than in basal-like breast cancer. Tumor TCR diversity was below lymph nodes but above nontumor tissue.

Germline V CDR1 and CDR2: SGDLS, YYNGEE. The ends were cut back, 3 bases at V and 1 base at J, with 14 bases in the middle. CDR3 size: 15 residues. From the multiplex PCR reads, TCRdb called clonotypes with MiXCR, one entry per CDR3 protein. The sample gives approximately 52,000 distinct CDR3 sequences, roughly 40% of which show up once; roughly a tenth is in the top ten. The clonotype was recovered from a female donor with breast cancer. Some clones in this sample may be carry-over from other donors' samples. The chain links TRBV9 to TRBJ2-7; tentatively, D is TRBD1 or TRBD2 (5 bases each). Sample: breast tumor tissue. As DNA, the CDR3 is TGTGCCAGCAGCGCTGGCCGGGACCAATCCTACGAGCAGTACTTC. Its translation: CASSAGRDQSYEQYF.